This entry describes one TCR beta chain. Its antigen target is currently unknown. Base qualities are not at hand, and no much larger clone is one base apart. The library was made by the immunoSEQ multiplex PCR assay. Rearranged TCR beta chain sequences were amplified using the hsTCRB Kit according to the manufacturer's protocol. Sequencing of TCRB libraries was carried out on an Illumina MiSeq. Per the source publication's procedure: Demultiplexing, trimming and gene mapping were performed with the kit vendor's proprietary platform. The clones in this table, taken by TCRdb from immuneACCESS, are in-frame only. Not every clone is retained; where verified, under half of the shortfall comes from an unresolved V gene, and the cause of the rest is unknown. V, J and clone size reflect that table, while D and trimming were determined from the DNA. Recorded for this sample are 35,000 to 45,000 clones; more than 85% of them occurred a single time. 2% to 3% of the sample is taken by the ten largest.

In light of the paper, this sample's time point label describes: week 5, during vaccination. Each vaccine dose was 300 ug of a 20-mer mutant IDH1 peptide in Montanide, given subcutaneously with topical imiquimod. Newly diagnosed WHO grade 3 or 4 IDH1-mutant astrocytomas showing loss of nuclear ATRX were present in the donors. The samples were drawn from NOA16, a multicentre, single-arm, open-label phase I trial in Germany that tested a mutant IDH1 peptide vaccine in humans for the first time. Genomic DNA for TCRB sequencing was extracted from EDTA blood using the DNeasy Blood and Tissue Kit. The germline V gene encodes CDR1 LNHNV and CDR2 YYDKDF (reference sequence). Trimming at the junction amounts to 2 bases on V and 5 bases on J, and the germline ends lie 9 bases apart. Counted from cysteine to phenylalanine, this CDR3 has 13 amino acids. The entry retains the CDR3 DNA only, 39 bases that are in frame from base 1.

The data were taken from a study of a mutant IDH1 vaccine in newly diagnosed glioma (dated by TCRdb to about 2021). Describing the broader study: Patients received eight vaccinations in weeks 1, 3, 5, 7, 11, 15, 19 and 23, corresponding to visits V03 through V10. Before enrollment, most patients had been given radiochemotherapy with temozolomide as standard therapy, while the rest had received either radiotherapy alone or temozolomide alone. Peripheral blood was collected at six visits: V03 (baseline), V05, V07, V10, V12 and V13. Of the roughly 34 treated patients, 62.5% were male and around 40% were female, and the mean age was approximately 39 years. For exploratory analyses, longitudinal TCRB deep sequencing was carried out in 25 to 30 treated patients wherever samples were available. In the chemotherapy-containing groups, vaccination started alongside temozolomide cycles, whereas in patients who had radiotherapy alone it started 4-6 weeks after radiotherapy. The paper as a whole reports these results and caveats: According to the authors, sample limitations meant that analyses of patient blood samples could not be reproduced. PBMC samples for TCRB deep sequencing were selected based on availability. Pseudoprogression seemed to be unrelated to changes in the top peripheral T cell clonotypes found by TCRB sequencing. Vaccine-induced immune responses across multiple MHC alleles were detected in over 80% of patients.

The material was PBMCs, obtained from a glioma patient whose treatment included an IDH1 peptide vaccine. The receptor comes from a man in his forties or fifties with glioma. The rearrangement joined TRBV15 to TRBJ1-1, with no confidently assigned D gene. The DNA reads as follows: TGTGCCACCAGCAGAACTGGACGAACTGAAGCTTTCTTT. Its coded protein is CATSRTGRTEAFF.